This T cell receptor (beta chain) stems from a study of cytomegalovirus exposure and HLA in healthy donors. Germline CDR1 and CDR2: SNHLY and FYNNEI. This CDR3 region has 12 residues. Trimming cost V 7 bases and J 4 bases, with 11 bases left between them. TCRdb's table, derived via immunoSEQ multiplex PCR, lists solely in-frame clones and lacks some. In the table there are 130,000 to 150,000 clones, around 90% of which are singletons. Sequenced material: PBMCs. The chain recombines TRBV2 with TRBJ2-7; TRBD1 is a possible D gene (6 bases). The sequence was collected from a woman aged 18-29 years in good health and CMV-seropositive. The CDR3 DNA reads as TGTGCCAGCATCGGAGGACAGTACGAGCAGTACTTC. Amino acid sequence: CASIGGQYEQYF. Complete variable domain (other parts from reference TRBV2 and TRBJ2-7): EPEVTQTPSHQVTQMGQEVILRCVPISNHLYFYWYRQILGQKVEFLVSFYNNEISEKSEIFDDQFSVERPDGSNFTLKIRSTKLEDSAMYFCASIGGQYEQYFGPGTRLTVT.